A selection of T cell receptor beta chains follows, all from one sample in a study of blood T cell repertoires in COVID-19. The table came from immunoSEQ multiplex PCR; TCRdb's copy has only in-frame clones and leaves some out. The sample has roughly 80,000 clones, 65% to 85% seen once. The material sequenced was peripheral blood. These receptors were obtained from a man aged 45-65 years with acute or convalescent COVID-19. Both conserved end residues are part of each CDR3. The D gene is left open where the match is weak. Rows may omit the clone size; those that give it use once, few, many or a size class.

cdr3_aa: CATSTKTPVGQAFF; cdr3_nt: TGTGCCACCAGTACCAAAACCCCGGTTGGACAGGCTTTCTTT; d_call: NA; v_call: TRBV19; clone_size: NA; cdr3_length: 14; j_call: TRBJ1-1
cdr3_aa: CASRRTGSPEKLFF; cdr3_nt: TGTGCCAGCCGCAGGACAGGGTCGCCTGAAAAACTGTTTTTT; d_call: TRBD1; v_call: TRBV5-5; clone_size: NA; cdr3_length: 14; j_call: TRBJ1-4
cdr3_aa: CASSMDSYEQYF; cdr3_nt: TGTGCCAGCAGTATGGACAGCTACGAGCAGTACTTC; d_call: NA; v_call: TRBV25-1; clone_size: few; cdr3_length: 12; j_call: TRBJ2-7
cdr3_aa: CASSGAGKNQPQHF; cdr3_nt: TGTGCCAGCAGCGGGGCAGGGAAAAATCAGCCCCAGCATTTT; d_call: NA; v_call: TRBV9; clone_size: NA; cdr3_length: 14; j_call: TRBJ1-5
cdr3_aa: CASSLRTSGGADTQYF; cdr3_nt: TGTGCCAGCAGCTTACGCACTAGCGGGGGGGCAGATACGCAGTATTTT; d_call: TRBD2; v_call: TRBV7-3; clone_size: once; cdr3_length: 16; j_call: TRBJ2-3
cdr3_aa: CASSLAPTGGQPQHF; cdr3_nt: TGTGCCAGCAGCTTAGCCCCGACAGGGGGCCAGCCCCAGCATTTT; d_call: TRBD1; v_call: TRBV11-2; clone_size: many; cdr3_length: 15; j_call: TRBJ1-5
cdr3_aa: CASIQGSNQPQHF; cdr3_nt: TGTGCCAGCATACAGGGCAGCAATCAGCCCCAGCATTTT; d_call: NA; v_call: TRBV28; clone_size: NA; cdr3_length: 13; j_call: TRBJ1-5
cdr3_aa: CASSGTDQETQYF; cdr3_nt: TGTGCCAGCAGTGGGACAGACCAAGAGACCCAGTACTTC; d_call: TRBD1; v_call: TRBV5-5; clone_size: NA; cdr3_length: 13; j_call: TRBJ2-5
cdr3_aa: CASSESYGTSGDNEQFF; cdr3_nt: TGCGCCAGCAGTGAGTCGTATGGGACTAGCGGAGACAATGAGCAGTTCTTC; d_call: TRBD2; v_call: TRBV10-2; clone_size: NA; cdr3_length: 17; j_call: TRBJ2-1
cdr3_aa: CASSLDRAPNYGYTF; cdr3_nt: TGTGCCAGCAGCTTAGACAGGGCCCCTAACTATGGCTACACCTTC; d_call: NA; v_call: TRBV7-2; clone_size: NA; cdr3_length: 15; j_call: TRBJ1-2
cdr3_aa: CASSYLGQANYNEQFF; cdr3_nt: TGTGCCAGCAGTTACCTCGGACAGGCAAACTACAATGAGCAGTTCTTC; d_call: TRBD1; v_call: TRBV6-2/TRBV6-3; clone_size: NA; cdr3_length: 16; j_call: TRBJ2-1
cdr3_aa: CASSIDPGTNLDIQYF; cdr3_nt: TGTGCCAGTAGTATAGACCCGGGGACAAATTTGGACATTCAGTACTTC; d_call: NA; v_call: TRBV19; clone_size: NA; cdr3_length: 16; j_call: TRBJ2-4
cdr3_aa: CASSPRGGSYEQYF; cdr3_nt: TGTGCCAGCAGCCCCCGGGGGGGGTCCTACGAGCAGTACTTC; d_call: TRBD2; v_call: TRBV7-9; clone_size: NA; cdr3_length: 14; j_call: TRBJ2-7
cdr3_aa: CASSTQGAGNTEAFF; cdr3_nt: TGTGCCAGCAGTACCCAGGGGGCGGGGAACACTGAAGCTTTCTTT; d_call: TRBD1; v_call: TRBV28; clone_size: NA; cdr3_length: 15; j_call: TRBJ1-1
cdr3_aa: CASSPTGANTGELFF; cdr3_nt: TGTGCCAGCAGCCCAACAGGGGCTAACACCGGGGAGCTGTTTTTT; d_call: TRBD1; v_call: TRBV7-9; clone_size: NA; cdr3_length: 15; j_call: TRBJ2-2
cdr3_aa: CASSLEGGVFYGYTF; cdr3_nt: TGTGCCAGCAGTTTAGAGGGCGGAGTTTTCTATGGCTACACCTTC; d_call: NA; v_call: TRBV27; clone_size: NA; cdr3_length: 15; j_call: TRBJ1-2
cdr3_aa: CASSLVRGANTGELFF; cdr3_nt: TGTGCCAGCAGCTTGGTGCGGGGGGCGAACACCGGGGAGCTGTTTTTT; d_call: TRBD2; v_call: TRBV5-6; clone_size: NA; cdr3_length: 16; j_call: TRBJ2-2
cdr3_aa: CASSPPDRDYEQYF; cdr3_nt: TGCGCCAGCAGCCCGCCGGACAGGGACTACGAGCAGTACTTC; d_call: TRBD1; v_call: TRBV4-1; clone_size: NA; cdr3_length: 14; j_call: TRBJ2-7
cdr3_aa: CASSLSAGVGNYGYTF; cdr3_nt: TGTGCCAGCAGTTTATCCGCGGGGGTTGGGAACTATGGCTACACCTTC; d_call: NA; v_call: TRBV28; clone_size: NA; cdr3_length: 16; j_call: TRBJ1-2
cdr3_aa: CASSPTRAGTNEKLFF; cdr3_nt: TGCGCCAGCAGCCCCACCAGGGCAGGGACTAATGAAAAACTGTTTTTT; d_call: NA; v_call: TRBV4-1; clone_size: NA; cdr3_length: 16; j_call: TRBJ1-4
cdr3_aa: CAWSGFRGLYGYTF; cdr3_nt: TGTGCCTGGAGTGGTTTTAGGGGACTCTATGGCTACACCTTC; d_call: NA; v_call: TRBV30; clone_size: NA; cdr3_length: 14; j_call: TRBJ1-2
cdr3_aa: CASSFKENQPQHF; cdr3_nt: TGTGCCAGCAGTTTTAAAGAGAATCAGCCCCAGCATTTT; d_call: NA; v_call: TRBV27; clone_size: NA; cdr3_length: 13; j_call: TRBJ1-5
cdr3_aa: CASSVDRELYGYTF; cdr3_nt: TGTGCCAGCAGTGTTGACAGGGAATTGTATGGCTACACCTTC; d_call: TRBD1; v_call: TRBV27; clone_size: NA; cdr3_length: 14; j_call: TRBJ1-2
cdr3_aa: CASSLGGTSGTGELFF; cdr3_nt: TGTGCCAGCAGCTTGGGGGGGACTAGCGGCACCGGGGAGCTGTTTTTT; d_call: TRBD2; v_call: TRBV5-4; clone_size: few; cdr3_length: 16; j_call: TRBJ2-2
cdr3_aa: CASSSRQGAGQPQHF; cdr3_nt: TGTGCCAGCAGCTCTAGACAGGGGGCTGGTCAGCCCCAGCATTTT; d_call: TRBD1; v_call: TRBV7-2; clone_size: NA; cdr3_length: 15; j_call: TRBJ1-5
cdr3_aa: CASSVPQRNRGLAYEQYF; cdr3_nt: TGTGCCAGCAGCGTCCCACAGAGGAACCGGGGACTAGCGTACGAGCAGTACTTC; d_call: TRBD2; v_call: TRBV9; clone_size: once; cdr3_length: 18; j_call: TRBJ2-7
cdr3_aa: CASSLGGRGQNSPLHF; cdr3_nt: TGTGCCAGCAGCCTAGGAGGGCGGGGACAGAATTCACCCCTCCACTTT; d_call: TRBD1; v_call: TRBV11-2; clone_size: NA; cdr3_length: 16; j_call: TRBJ1-6
cdr3_aa: CASSPGQTMNTEAFF; cdr3_nt: TGTGCCAGCTCACCCGGACAGACCATGAACACTGAAGCTTTCTTT; d_call: NA; v_call: TRBV18; clone_size: NA; cdr3_length: 15; j_call: TRBJ1-1
cdr3_aa: CASSVSGRADTGELFF; cdr3_nt: TGTGCCAGCAGCGTGAGCGGGAGGGCCGACACCGGGGAGCTGTTTTTT; d_call: TRBD2; v_call: TRBV9; clone_size: NA; cdr3_length: 16; j_call: TRBJ2-2
cdr3_aa: CASSPSNEQFF; cdr3_nt: TGTGCCAGCAGTCCCAGCAATGAGCAGTTCTTC; d_call: NA; v_call: TRBV12-3/TRBV12-4; clone_size: NA; cdr3_length: 11; j_call: TRBJ2-1
cdr3_aa: CASSPQLGRGNTEAFF; cdr3_nt: TGTGCCAGCAGCCCACAACTAGGGCGCGGGAACACTGAAGCTTTCTTT; d_call: NA; v_call: TRBV7-9; clone_size: NA; cdr3_length: 16; j_call: TRBJ1-1
cdr3_aa: CASSILAGSYNEQFF; cdr3_nt: TGTGCCAGCAGTATACTAGCGGGCTCCTACAATGAGCAGTTCTTC; d_call: TRBD2; v_call: TRBV6-2/TRBV6-3; clone_size: NA; cdr3_length: 15; j_call: TRBJ2-1
cdr3_aa: CASSQAGGEAFF; cdr3_nt: TGTGCCAGCAGCCAAGCAGGGGGAGAAGCTTTCTTT; d_call: TRBD1; v_call: TRBV14; clone_size: NA; cdr3_length: 12; j_call: TRBJ1-1